The table lists the clone carrying this TCR beta chain with a count of one. Its antigen is undetermined. The data are from a study of T cell responses to AZD1222 COVID-19 vaccine. Study-wide points: Across the whole spike, CD4 TCRs peaked at regions 160-218 and 743-854. Clonal diversity was possibly underestimated, and white British individuals and females predominated among donors. Two doses of AZD1222 preceded a rise in Spike-specific TCR breadth and depth.

The V gene end was trimmed by 6 bases and the J gene end by 4 bases; junction bases not matched to a gene: 7. The germline V gene encodes CDR1 LGHDT and CDR2 YNNKEL (reference sequence). This CDR3 comprises 15 residues. The data were produced by immunoSEQ multiplex PCR, yet TCRdb's version contains in-frame clones alone and is incomplete. The sample carries 100,000 to 150,000 clones, roughly 91% recorded once. Second-dose schedules of about 4 or about 12 weeks were combined. The chain recombines TRBV3-1 (or the pseudogene TRBV3-2) with TRBJ2-3; 10 bases line up with TRBD2. The sequence was obtained from an adult who received the AZD1222 COVID-19 vaccine. The sample consisted of peripheral blood, taken 28 days after the second AZD1222 dose. CDR3 sequence reads: CASSFSGRRSDTQYF. The CDR3, as DNA: TGTGCCAGCAGTTTTAGCGGGAGGAGATCAGATACGCAGTATTTT.